This paragraph reports one T cell receptor beta chain. Its specificity is not known. Method: immunoSEQ multiplex PCR; TCRdb's copy keeps in-frame clones and lacks some. The table lists about 93,000 clones, about four fifths of them singletons. After removal of 0 bases from V and 7 bases from J, the junction contained 7 bases not matched to a gene. Germline V gene data show CDR1 as SGHNT and CDR2 as YYREEE (reference sequence). The CDR3 is 16 residues long. This specimen belongs to a study of graft-versus-host responses after intestinal transplantation. Study overall: Recipients had multivisceral, liver-intestinal, or isolated intestinal transplants. Induction using anti-thymocyte globulin, followed by tacrolimus and steroids for roughly 3 years, was given to all recipients.

Findings and limits, study-wide: Circulating GvH clones peaking coincided with falling HvG clones soon after transplant. There were GvH clones found in recipient marrow, and some of them appeared first in ileum or blood.

The sequence was obtained from a human donor who received an intestinal transplant. The chain recombines TRBV5-4 with TRBJ2-2, with 9 bases that match TRBD2. Sample: unstimulated CD4+ T cells sorted from spleen or lymph node cells, taken before intestinal transplant. The CDR3 reads CASSLVAGGPHGELFF. CDR3 DNA: TGTGCCAGCAGCTTGGTGGCGGGGGGGCCCCACGGGGAGCTGTTTTTT.